The rows below give T cell receptor beta chains drawn from one sample of a study of naive and memory T cell subsets. Via MiXCR, TCRdb re-called the UMI-ligation and nested PCR reads, giving one row per CDR3 protein. Found here are about 150,000 distinct CDR3 sequences, roughly 23% of them singletons; the top ten hold 0.11%. Sequencing was carried out using naive CD4+ T cells from blood. These receptors all stem from a human donor in good health. The CDR3 runs from the conserved cysteine through the conserved F or W. A D gene is named only where the DNA matches it firmly. Not every row has a clone size; where given, it reads once, few, many or a size class.

V gene: TRBV20-1; D gene: NA; clone size: few; J gene: TRBJ2-7; CDR3 protein: CSARDLAGTSYEQYF; CDR3 DNA: TGCAGTGCTAGAGATCTCGCGGGGACTTCCTACGAGCAGTACTTC
V gene: TRBV28; D gene: TRBD1; clone size: NA; J gene: TRBJ1-1; CDR3 protein: CASSLSGRDRYTEAFF; CDR3 DNA: TGTGCCAGCAGTTTATCCGGGCGGGACAGATACACTGAAGCTTTCTTT
V gene: TRBV5-1; D gene: TRBD1; clone size: NA; J gene: TRBJ2-3; CDR3 protein: CASSLDRGKTDTQYF; CDR3 DNA: TGCGCCAGCAGCTTGGACAGGGGGAAGACAGATACGCAGTATTTT
V gene: TRBV20-1; D gene: NA; clone size: NA; J gene: TRBJ2-7; CDR3 protein: CSARDLWGEQYF; CDR3 DNA: TGCAGTGCTAGAGATCTGTGGGGCGAGCAGTACTTC
V gene: TRBV28; D gene: TRBD1; clone size: NA; J gene: TRBJ1-2; CDR3 protein: CAGRQGNYGYTF; CDR3 DNA: TGTGCCGGCCGACAGGGTAACTATGGCTACACCTTC
V gene: TRBV12-3/TRBV12-4; D gene: NA; clone size: NA; J gene: TRBJ2-2; CDR3 protein: CASSRTGTGELFF; CDR3 DNA: TGTGCCAGCAGCCGAACAGGGACCGGGGAGCTGTTTTTT
V gene: TRBV10-3; D gene: NA; clone size: few; J gene: TRBJ2-1; CDR3 protein: CAIKTEQFF; CDR3 DNA: TGTGCCATCAAGACTGAGCAGTTCTTC
V gene: TRBV10-2; D gene: NA; clone size: NA; J gene: TRBJ2-3; CDR3 protein: CATQGGVITDTQYF; CDR3 DNA: TGCGCCACCCAAGGGGGGGTGATCACAGATACGCAGTATTTT
V gene: TRBV4-3; D gene: NA; clone size: few; J gene: TRBJ2-7; CDR3 protein: CASSQDWQHEQYF; CDR3 DNA: TGCGCCAGCAGCCAAGATTGGCAGCACGAGCAGTACTTC
V gene: TRBV28; D gene: TRBD1; clone size: few; J gene: TRBJ2-5; CDR3 protein: CASTTDRDQETQYF; CDR3 DNA: TGTGCCAGCACGACAGACAGGGACCAAGAGACCCAGTACTTC
V gene: TRBV6-2/TRBV6-3; D gene: NA; clone size: NA; J gene: TRBJ2-3; CDR3 protein: CASSPPLYRTDTQYF; CDR3 DNA: TGTGCCAGCAGTCCCCCCCTGTATCGCACAGATACGCAGTATTTT
V gene: TRBV28; D gene: TRBD2; clone size: NA; J gene: TRBJ2-1; CDR3 protein: CASSLSGRVEQFF; CDR3 DNA: TGTGCCAGCAGTTTGAGCGGGAGGGTAGAGCAGTTCTTC
V gene: TRBV6-2/TRBV6-3; D gene: TRBD1; clone size: NA; J gene: TRBJ2-7; CDR3 protein: CASSQDRGHEQYF; CDR3 DNA: TGTGCCAGCAGCCAGGACAGGGGCCACGAGCAGTACTTC
V gene: TRBV14; D gene: NA; clone size: NA; J gene: TRBJ1-1; CDR3 protein: CASSQDWGEAFF; CDR3 DNA: TGTGCCAGCAGCCAAGATTGGGGGGAAGCTTTCTTT
V gene: TRBV5-1; D gene: TRBD2; clone size: NA; J gene: TRBJ2-1; CDR3 protein: CASSPGRSGTSGNEQFF; CDR3 DNA: TGCGCCAGCAGCCCCGGTCGGAGCGGGACCTCCGGCAATGAGCAGTTCTTC
V gene: TRBV24-1; D gene: NA; clone size: few; J gene: TRBJ2-1; CDR3 protein: CATSDHDAYNEQFF; CDR3 DNA: TGTGCCACCAGTGACCATGACGCCTACAATGAGCAGTTCTTC
V gene: TRBV9; D gene: NA; clone size: few; J gene: TRBJ2-5; CDR3 protein: CASSVQGSTQYF; CDR3 DNA: TGTGCCAGCAGCGTTCAGGGATCAACCCAGTACTTC
V gene: TRBV7-2; D gene: TRBD1; clone size: few; J gene: TRBJ1-1; CDR3 protein: CASSLTQGANTEAFF; CDR3 DNA: TGTGCCAGCAGCTTGACACAGGGGGCGAACACTGAAGCTTTCTTT
V gene: TRBV20-1; D gene: TRBD2; clone size: NA; J gene: TRBJ2-3; CDR3 protein: CSASLAGADTQYF; CDR3 DNA: TGCAGTGCTAGCCTAGCGGGAGCAGATACGCAGTATTTT
V gene: TRBV28; D gene: NA; clone size: NA; J gene: TRBJ2-5; CDR3 protein: CASMQGDQETQYF; CDR3 DNA: TGTGCCAGCATGCAGGGAGACCAAGAGACCCAGTACTTC
V gene: TRBV9; D gene: TRBD2; clone size: NA; J gene: TRBJ2-1; CDR3 protein: CASSVSAGGAAGGFNEQFF; CDR3 DNA: TGTGCCAGCAGCGTATCCGCGGGTGGGGCAGCGGGAGGGTTTAATGAGCAGTTCTTC
V gene: TRBV12-3/TRBV12-4; D gene: NA; clone size: few; J gene: TRBJ1-5; CDR3 protein: CASSWKGGQPQHF; CDR3 DNA: TGTGCCAGCAGTTGGAAGGGAGGTCAGCCCCAGCATTTT
V gene: TRBV12-3/TRBV12-4; D gene: NA; clone size: many; J gene: TRBJ1-1; CDR3 protein: CASSYSQPMAFF; CDR3 DNA: TGTGCCAGCAGTTACAGCCAGCCGATGGCTTTCTTT
V gene: TRBV7-9; D gene: NA; clone size: NA; J gene: TRBJ2-7; CDR3 protein: CASSRSVPGQGTYEQYF; CDR3 DNA: TGTGCCAGCAGCCGAAGTGTGCCGGGGCAGGGCACCTACGAGCAGTACTTC
V gene: TRBV20-1; D gene: NA; clone size: NA; J gene: TRBJ2-7; CDR3 protein: CSTRRSGDCDEQYF; CDR3 DNA: TGCAGTACTAGGCGGAGCGGTGACTGTGACGAGCAGTACTTC
V gene: TRBV7-9; D gene: NA; clone size: NA; J gene: TRBJ1-2; CDR3 protein: CASSLPAYGYTF; CDR3 DNA: TGTGCCAGCAGCTTGCCAGCGTATGGCTACACCTTC
V gene: TRBV7-2; D gene: NA; clone size: NA; J gene: TRBJ2-7; CDR3 protein: CASSFVVRNYEQYF; CDR3 DNA: TGTGCCAGCAGCTTTGTGGTCAGGAACTACGAGCAGTACTTC
V gene: TRBV6-5; D gene: TRBD2; clone size: NA; J gene: TRBJ2-7; CDR3 protein: CASSPQNPSGSTYEQYF; CDR3 DNA: TGTGCCAGCAGTCCCCAAAACCCTAGCGGGAGTACCTACGAGCAGTACTTC
V gene: TRBV20-1; D gene: NA; clone size: NA; J gene: TRBJ1-1; CDR3 protein: CSARDPVRNTEAFF; CDR3 DNA: TGCAGTGCTAGAGACCCCGTTCGGAACACTGAAGCTTTCTTT
V gene: TRBV2; D gene: NA; clone size: NA; J gene: TRBJ2-7; CDR3 protein: CASSGIGSGSYEQYF; CDR3 DNA: TGTGCCAGCAGTGGGATCGGGAGTGGGTCCTACGAGCAGTACTTC
V gene: TRBV29-1; D gene: TRBD1; clone size: few; J gene: TRBJ2-1; CDR3 protein: CSVETGQGYNEQFF; CDR3 DNA: TGCAGCGTTGAAACGGGACAGGGGTACAATGAGCAGTTCTTC
V gene: TRBV29-1; D gene: TRBD2; clone size: many; J gene: TRBJ2-1; CDR3 protein: CSVEDLTSGVTRRQFF; CDR3 DNA: TGCAGCGTTGAAGATTTAACTAGCGGCGTGACTCGGCGGCAGTTCTTC
V gene: TRBV5-4; D gene: NA; clone size: NA; J gene: TRBJ2-2; CDR3 protein: CASSSVTNTGELFF; CDR3 DNA: TGTGCCAGCAGCAGCGTGACGAACACCGGGGAGCTGTTTTTT
V gene: TRBV9; D gene: NA; clone size: few; J gene: TRBJ2-3; CDR3 protein: CASSGTRGVTDTQYF; CDR3 DNA: TGTGCCAGCAGCGGGACCAGGGGGGTGACAGATACGCAGTATTTT
V gene: TRBV7-2; D gene: NA; clone size: few; J gene: TRBJ2-1; CDR3 protein: CASSPAYNEQFF; CDR3 DNA: TGTGCCAGCAGCCCCGCTTACAATGAGCAGTTCTTC
V gene: TRBV7-6; D gene: NA; clone size: NA; J gene: TRBJ1-1; CDR3 protein: CASSKRGTEAFF; CDR3 DNA: TGTGCCAGCAGCAAGAGGGGGACTGAAGCTTTCTTT
V gene: TRBV9; D gene: TRBD2; clone size: NA; J gene: TRBJ2-1; CDR3 protein: CASTLAGQGGYNEQFF; CDR3 DNA: TGTGCCAGCACCCTAGCGGGCCAGGGTGGGTACAATGAGCAGTTCTTC
V gene: TRBV29-1; D gene: TRBD2; clone size: many; J gene: TRBJ2-7; CDR3 protein: CSAVRLAGSYEQYF; CDR3 DNA: TGCAGCGCCGTAAGACTAGCGGGATCCTACGAGCAGTACTTC
V gene: TRBV28; D gene: TRBD2; clone size: NA; J gene: TRBJ2-4; CDR3 protein: CASSFAYGLAVEVAKNIQYF; CDR3 DNA: TGTGCCAGCAGTTTCGCGTACGGACTAGCAGTTGAGGTGGCCAAAAACATTCAGTACTTC
V gene: TRBV12-3/TRBV12-4; D gene: TRBD2; clone size: NA; J gene: TRBJ2-5; CDR3 protein: CASSYERERRETQYF; CDR3 DNA: TGTGCCAGCAGTTACGAGCGGGAGAGGAGGGAGACCCAGTACTTC
V gene: TRBV29-1; D gene: TRBD1; clone size: NA; J gene: TRBJ2-7; CDR3 protein: CSVSKFQGAGEQYF; CDR3 DNA: TGCAGCGTTTCTAAGTTTCAGGGGGCGGGAGAGCAGTACTTC
V gene: TRBV10-3; D gene: TRBD1; clone size: many; J gene: TRBJ2-1; CDR3 protein: CAISESGQGARDNEQFF; CDR3 DNA: TGTGCCATCAGTGAGTCGGGACAGGGGGCCAGGGACAATGAGCAGTTCTTC
V gene: TRBV15; D gene: NA; clone size: NA; J gene: TRBJ2-1; CDR3 protein: CATSGRPYNEQFF; CDR3 DNA: TGTGCCACCAGCGGGCGCCCCTACAATGAGCAGTTCTTC
V gene: TRBV20-1; D gene: TRBD2; clone size: once; J gene: TRBJ2-1; CDR3 protein: CSARFLAGGESSYNEQFF; CDR3 DNA: TGCAGTGCTAGGTTCCTAGCGGGAGGAGAAAGCTCCTACAATGAGCAGTTCTTC
V gene: TRBV12-3/TRBV12-4; D gene: NA; clone size: NA; J gene: TRBJ1-1; CDR3 protein: CASRPTQSGEAFF; CDR3 DNA: TGTGCCAGCAGACCCACCCAGTCGGGTGAAGCTTTCTTT